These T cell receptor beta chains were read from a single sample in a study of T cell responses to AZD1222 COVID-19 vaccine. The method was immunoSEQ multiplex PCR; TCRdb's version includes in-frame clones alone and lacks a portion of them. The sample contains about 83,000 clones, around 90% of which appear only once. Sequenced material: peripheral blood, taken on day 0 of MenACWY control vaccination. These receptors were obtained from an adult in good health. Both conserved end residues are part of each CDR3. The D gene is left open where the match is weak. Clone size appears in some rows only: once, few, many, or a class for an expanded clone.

cdr3_aa: CASSLEDGIVSYNEQFF; cdr3_nt: TGTGCCAGCAGCTTAGAGGACGGTATAGTATCCTACAATGAGCAGTTCTTC; d_call: -; clone_size: -; j_call: TRBJ2-1; v_call: TRBV7-9
cdr3_aa: CASKKRLAGGFEQFF; cdr3_nt: TGTGCCAGCAAGAAGAGGCTAGCGGGAGGTTTTGAGCAGTTCTTC; d_call: TRBD2; clone_size: -; j_call: TRBJ2-1; v_call: TRBV11-2
cdr3_aa: CASSRDSSYNEQFF; cdr3_nt: TGTGCCAGCAGCAGGGACAGTTCCTACAATGAGCAGTTCTTC; d_call: TRBD1; clone_size: -; j_call: TRBJ2-1; v_call: TRBV7-8
cdr3_aa: CASSLGGTYGYTF; cdr3_nt: TGTGCCAGCAGCTTGGGGGGTACCTATGGCTACACCTTC; d_call: -; clone_size: -; j_call: TRBJ1-2; v_call: TRBV5-4
cdr3_aa: CASRTGTSGPSF; cdr3_nt: TGTGCCAGCAGAACCGGGACTAGCGGCCCGTCGTTT; d_call: TRBD2; clone_size: -; j_call: TRBJ2-3; v_call: TRBV12-3/TRBV12-4
cdr3_aa: CASSLGAGGGFNEQFF; cdr3_nt: TGTGCCAGCAGCTTGGGGGCGGGAGGAGGGTTCAATGAGCAGTTCTTC; d_call: TRBD2; clone_size: -; j_call: TRBJ2-1; v_call: TRBV5-6
cdr3_aa: CASSQTPNQPQHF; cdr3_nt: TGTGCCAGCAGCCAAACTCCCAATCAGCCCCAGCATTTT; d_call: -; clone_size: -; j_call: TRBJ1-5; v_call: TRBV3-1/TRBV3-2
cdr3_aa: CASSQDFVGQPQHF; cdr3_nt: TGTGCCAGCAGCCAAGACTTCGTGGGACAGCCCCAGCATTTT; d_call: -; clone_size: -; j_call: TRBJ1-5; v_call: TRBV3-1/TRBV3-2
cdr3_aa: CAWSVGRGFSSYTF; cdr3_nt: TGTGCCTGGAGTGTGGGCAGGGGATTCTCTAGCTACACCTTC; d_call: -; clone_size: -; j_call: TRBJ1-2; v_call: TRBV30
cdr3_aa: CASRGGTAYGYTF; cdr3_nt: TGTGCCAGCAGGGGCGGGACAGCGTATGGCTACACCTTC; d_call: TRBD1; clone_size: -; j_call: TRBJ1-2; v_call: TRBV2
cdr3_aa: CASSLGGQGRQPQHF; cdr3_nt: TGTGCCAGCAGCTTAGGTGGACAGGGGAGACAGCCCCAGCATTTT; d_call: TRBD1; clone_size: -; j_call: TRBJ1-5; v_call: TRBV7-2
cdr3_aa: CASSGTSGRTYEQYF; cdr3_nt: TGTGCCAGCAGTGGGACTAGCGGGAGGACCTACGAGCAGTACTTC; d_call: TRBD2; clone_size: -; j_call: TRBJ2-7; v_call: TRBV25-1
cdr3_aa: CASSTPPGGGANVLTF; cdr3_nt: TGTGCCAGTAGTACACCCCCCGGTGGCGGGGCCAACGTCCTGACTTTC; d_call: -; clone_size: -; j_call: TRBJ2-6; v_call: TRBV19
cdr3_aa: CASSPSRDLGGYTF; cdr3_nt: TGTGCCAGCTCACCAAGTCGGGACTTGGGGGGCTACACCTTC; d_call: -; clone_size: -; j_call: TRBJ1-2; v_call: TRBV18
cdr3_aa: CATSSQGTGQSIYF; cdr3_nt: TGTGCCACCAGCAGCCAGGGGACCGGGCAATCCATATATTTT; d_call: -; clone_size: -; j_call: TRBJ1-3; v_call: TRBV15
cdr3_aa: CASSLGDLSTGELFF; cdr3_nt: TGCGCCAGCAGCCTGGGGGACTTATCCACCGGGGAGCTGTTTTTT; d_call: -; clone_size: -; j_call: TRBJ2-2; v_call: TRBV5-1
cdr3_aa: CASSQDSASGSFNEQFF; cdr3_nt: TGTGCCAGCAGCCAAGACAGCGCTAGCGGGAGCTTCAATGAGCAGTTCTTC; d_call: TRBD2; clone_size: -; j_call: TRBJ2-1; v_call: TRBV3-1/TRBV3-2
cdr3_aa: CASSSPGGSPLHF; cdr3_nt: TGTGCCAGCAGCTCCCCGGGGGGGTCACCCCTCCACTTT; d_call: -; clone_size: -; j_call: TRBJ1-6; v_call: TRBV11-2
cdr3_aa: CASGGGVREKLFF; cdr3_nt: TGTGCCAGCGGCGGAGGGGTACGAGAAAAACTGTTTTTT; d_call: -; clone_size: -; j_call: TRBJ1-4; v_call: TRBV6-5
cdr3_aa: CASRGSTGNYGYTF; cdr3_nt: TGTGCCAGCAGGGGCTCGACAGGAAACTATGGCTACACCTTC; d_call: -; clone_size: -; j_call: TRBJ1-2; v_call: TRBV6-5
cdr3_aa: CASRRQGWSTEAFF; cdr3_nt: TGCGCCAGCAGGAGACAGGGCTGGAGCACTGAAGCTTTCTTT; d_call: TRBD1; clone_size: -; j_call: TRBJ1-1; v_call: TRBV10-1
cdr3_aa: CASSGRGGVRQPQHF; cdr3_nt: TGTGCCAGTAGTGGCCGGGGAGGGGTGAGGCAGCCCCAGCATTTT; d_call: -; clone_size: -; j_call: TRBJ1-5; v_call: TRBV19
cdr3_aa: CASSYGQNTEAFF; cdr3_nt: TGTGCCAGCAGTTACGGCCAAAACACTGAAGCTTTCTTT; d_call: -; clone_size: -; j_call: TRBJ1-1; v_call: TRBV6-5
cdr3_aa: CASSIKAGVTYEQYF; cdr3_nt: TGTGCCAGTAGTATAAAAGCGGGAGTAACGTACGAGCAGTACTTC; d_call: TRBD2; clone_size: -; j_call: TRBJ2-7; v_call: TRBV19
cdr3_aa: CASSDRRDRGYTF; cdr3_nt: TGTGCCAGTAGCGATCGCAGGGACAGGGGCTACACCTTC; d_call: TRBD1; clone_size: -; j_call: TRBJ1-2; v_call: TRBV19
cdr3_aa: CASSLRVNTEAFF; cdr3_nt: TGTGCCAGTAGCCTCAGGGTGAACACTGAAGCTTTCTTT; d_call: -; clone_size: -; j_call: TRBJ1-1; v_call: TRBV19
cdr3_aa: CASSLAGLGDTQYF; cdr3_nt: TGTGCCAGCAGCTTAGCAGGGCTGGGGGATACGCAGTATTTT; d_call: -; clone_size: -; j_call: TRBJ2-3; v_call: TRBV7-9
cdr3_aa: CASSIGFVETDTQYF; cdr3_nt: TGTGCCAGTAGTATAGGTTTCGTAGAGACAGATACGCAGTATTTT; d_call: -; clone_size: -; j_call: TRBJ2-3; v_call: TRBV19
cdr3_aa: CASLRGDTQYF; cdr3_nt: TGTGCCAGCCTTAGGGGAGATACGCAGTATTTT; d_call: -; clone_size: -; j_call: TRBJ2-3; v_call: TRBV6-5
cdr3_aa: CASSSYLNQPQHF; cdr3_nt: TGTGCCAGCAGTTCTTATCTCAATCAGCCCCAGCATTTT; d_call: -; clone_size: -; j_call: TRBJ1-5; v_call: TRBV6-5
cdr3_aa: CASSLQQGATEAFF; cdr3_nt: TGTGCCAGCAGCTTACAACAGGGTGCCACTGAAGCTTTCTTT; d_call: -; clone_size: -; j_call: TRBJ1-1; v_call: TRBV11-1
cdr3_aa: CASSFSGNEQYF; cdr3_nt: TGTGCCAGCAGCTTCTCAGGGAACGAGCAGTACTTC; d_call: -; clone_size: -; j_call: TRBJ2-7; v_call: TRBV11-1
cdr3_aa: CASSTNGQGAEEQFF; cdr3_nt: TGTGCCAGCAGTACGAATGGACAGGGGGCAGAAGAGCAGTTCTTC; d_call: TRBD1; clone_size: -; j_call: TRBJ2-1; v_call: TRBV6-5
cdr3_aa: CASSSDSPQPLHF; cdr3_nt: TGTGCCAGCAGCTCCGACAGCCCGCAGCCCCTCCACTTT; d_call: -; clone_size: -; j_call: TRBJ1-6; v_call: TRBV7-2
cdr3_aa: CAITGGAGRQPQHF; cdr3_nt: TGTGCCATCACAGGGGGCGCGGGGCGCCAGCCCCAGCATTTT; d_call: TRBD1; clone_size: few; j_call: TRBJ1-5; v_call: TRBV28
cdr3_aa: CASNPGSPGYTF; cdr3_nt: TGTGCCAGCAATCCAGGGAGCCCTGGCTACACCTTC; d_call: -; clone_size: -; j_call: TRBJ1-2; v_call: TRBV28
cdr3_aa: CASSTGKDSPLHF; cdr3_nt: TGTGCCAGCAGTACAGGGAAGGATTCACCCCTCCACTTT; d_call: -; clone_size: -; j_call: TRBJ1-6; v_call: TRBV27
cdr3_aa: CASRFGTSGTYEQYF; cdr3_nt: TGTGCAAGTCGCTTTGGGACTAGCGGAACCTACGAGCAGTACTTC; d_call: -; clone_size: once; j_call: TRBJ2-7; v_call: TRBV12-2
cdr3_aa: CASSLSTGNTEAFF; cdr3_nt: TGTGCCAGCAGTTTATCCACAGGGAACACTGAAGCTTTCTTT; d_call: -; clone_size: -; j_call: TRBJ1-1; v_call: TRBV27
cdr3_aa: CASGGSGNTGELFF; cdr3_nt: TGTGCCAGCGGCGGGAGTGGTAACACCGGGGAGCTGTTTTTT; d_call: TRBD2; clone_size: -; j_call: TRBJ2-2; v_call: TRBV6-5
cdr3_aa: CASSLGRQGYDEKLFF; cdr3_nt: TGTGCCAGCAGCTTGGGTCGACAGGGCTACGATGAAAAACTGTTTTTT; d_call: TRBD1; clone_size: -; j_call: TRBJ1-4; v_call: TRBV5-5
cdr3_aa: CAISESGREGSNEQFF; cdr3_nt: TGTGCCATCAGTGAGTCGGGGCGGGAGGGGAGTAATGAGCAGTTCTTC; d_call: TRBD2; clone_size: -; j_call: TRBJ2-1; v_call: TRBV10-3